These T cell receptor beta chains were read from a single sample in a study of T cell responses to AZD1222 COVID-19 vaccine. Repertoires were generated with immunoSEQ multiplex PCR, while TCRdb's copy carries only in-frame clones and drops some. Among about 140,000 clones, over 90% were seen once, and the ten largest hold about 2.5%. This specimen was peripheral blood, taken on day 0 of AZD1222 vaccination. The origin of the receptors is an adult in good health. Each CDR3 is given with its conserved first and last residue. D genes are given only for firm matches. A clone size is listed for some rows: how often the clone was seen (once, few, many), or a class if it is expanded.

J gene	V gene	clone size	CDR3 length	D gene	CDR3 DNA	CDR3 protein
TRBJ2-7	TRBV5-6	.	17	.	TGTGCCAGCAGCTTGGCCAGGGGGGCGGGATGGACCTACGAGCAGTACTTC	CASSLARGAGWTYEQYF
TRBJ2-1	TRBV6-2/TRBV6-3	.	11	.	TGTGCCAGCAGCCACGGGGCTGAGCAGTTCTTC	CASSHGAEQFF
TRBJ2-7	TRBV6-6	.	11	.	TGTGCCAGCAGTCCGGAGAACGAGCAGTACTTC	CASSPENEQYF
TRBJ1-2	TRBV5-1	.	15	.	TGCGCCAGCAGCTTGTTAGGACGGCCTAACTATGGCTACACCTTC	CASSLLGRPNYGYTF
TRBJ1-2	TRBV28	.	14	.	TGTGCCAGCAGTTTGGGGGCGCAGGTCTATGGCTACACCTTC	CASSLGAQVYGYTF
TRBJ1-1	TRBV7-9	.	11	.	TGTGCCAGCAGCCTGGCGGGCGAAGCTTTCTTT	CASSLAGEAFF
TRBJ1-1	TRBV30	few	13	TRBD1	TGTGCCTGGGACAGGGGGTTGAACACTGAAGCTTTCTTT	CAWDRGLNTEAFF
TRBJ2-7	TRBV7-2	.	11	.	TGTGCCAGCAGCTTAGACCACGAGCAGTACTTC	CASSLDHEQYF
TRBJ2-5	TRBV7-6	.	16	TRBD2	TGTGCCAGCAGTCTAACAGCGGGAGGGCCGGCTGAGACCCAGTACTTC	CASSLTAGGPAETQYF
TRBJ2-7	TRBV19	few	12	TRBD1	TGTGCCAGTAGTATGAGGGACAGCGAGCAGTACTTC	CASSMRDSEQYF
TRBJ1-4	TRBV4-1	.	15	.	TGCGCCAGCAGCCAACCCCTGACAGGTTGGGAAAAACTGTTTTTT	CASSQPLTGWEKLFF
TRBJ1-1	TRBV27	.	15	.	TGTGCCAGCAGTTTGCGTCCGACAGGGAACACTGAAGCTTTCTTT	CASSLRPTGNTEAFF
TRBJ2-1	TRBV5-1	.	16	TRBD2	TGCGCCAGCAGCTCCGGGAGCGGGAGGGGGAACAATGAGCAGTTCTTC	CASSSGSGRGNNEQFF
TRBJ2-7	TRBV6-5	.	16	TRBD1	TGTGCCAGCAGTTACGAAGGGACAGGGTCTTTCTACGAGCAGTACTTC	CASSYEGTGSFYEQYF
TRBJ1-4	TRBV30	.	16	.	TGTGCCTGGAGTGCGGGAAGGGGCGCAACTAATGAAAAACTGTTTTTT	CAWSAGRGATNEKLFF
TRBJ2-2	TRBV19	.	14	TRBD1	TGTGCCACCTACGACAGGGGGCGGGCCGGGGAGCTGTTTTTT	CATYDRGRAGELFF
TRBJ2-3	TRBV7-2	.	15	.	TGTGCCAGCAGCTTATCGCAGGGGAGGACAGATACGCAGTATTTT	CASSLSQGRTDTQYF
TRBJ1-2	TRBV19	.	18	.	TGTGCCAGTAGCCGGGCCCGACAGGCCCTCTACTCTAACTATGGCTACACCTTC	CASSRARQALYSNYGYTF
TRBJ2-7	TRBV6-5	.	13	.	TGTGCCAGCAGACCAGGTCAGCGCGGCGAGCAGTACTTC	CASRPGQRGEQYF
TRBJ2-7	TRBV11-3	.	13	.	TGTGCCAGCAGCTCGACCGGGAGCTACGAGCAGTACTTC	CASSSTGSYEQYF
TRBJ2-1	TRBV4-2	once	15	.	TGTGCCAGCAGCCAAGAGCCGGATTCCTACAATGAGCAGTTCTTC	CASSQEPDSYNEQFF
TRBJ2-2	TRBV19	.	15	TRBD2	TGTGCCAGTAGTAGCCTAGCGGGCGTCACCGGGGAGCTGTTTTTT	CASSSLAGVTGELFF
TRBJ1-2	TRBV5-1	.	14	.	TGCGCCAGCAGCTTGGCGCAGCATAACTATGGCTACACCTTC	CASSLAQHNYGYTF
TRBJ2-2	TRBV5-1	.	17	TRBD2	TGCGCCAGCAGCTTTAGTAGACTAGCGGGTCCCACCGGGGAGCTGTTTTTT	CASSFSRLAGPTGELFF
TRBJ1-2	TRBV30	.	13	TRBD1	TGTGCCTGGCAGACAGGGGCGCGAGGCGGCTACACCTTC	CAWQTGARGGYTF
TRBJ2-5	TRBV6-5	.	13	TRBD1	TGTGCCAGCAGACGGCAGGGGGCAGAGACCCAGTACTTC	CASRRQGAETQYF
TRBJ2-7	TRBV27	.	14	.	TGTGCCAGCAGGCCTACTTCGGCCACACGCGAGCAGTACTTC	CASRPTSATREQYF
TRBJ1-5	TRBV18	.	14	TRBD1	TGTGCCAGCTCACCTAGGACAGGGGGGGAGCCCCAGCATTTT	CASSPRTGGEPQHF
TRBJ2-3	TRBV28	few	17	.	TGTGCCAGCAGCCGCCTCGGGACAAAAGATTACACAGATACGCAGTATTTT	CASSRLGTKDYTDTQYF
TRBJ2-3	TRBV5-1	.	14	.	TGCGCCAGCAGCTTGGGAATTCGGGAAGATACGCAGTATTTT	CASSLGIREDTQYF
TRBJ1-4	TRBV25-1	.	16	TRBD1	TGTGCCAGCAGTACCTCCCCGGGACAGGGAGATGAAAAACTGTTTTTT	CASSTSPGQGDEKLFF
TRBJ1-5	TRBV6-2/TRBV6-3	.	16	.	TGTGCCAGCAGTTACGCTACAGGGTTGCAGGGGCAGCCCCAGCATTTT	CASSYATGLQGQPQHF
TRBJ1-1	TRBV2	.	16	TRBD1	TGTGCCAGGATCCGGGACAGGGAGAACTTGAACACTGAAGCTTTCTTT	CARIRDRENLNTEAFF
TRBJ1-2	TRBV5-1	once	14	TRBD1	TGCGCCAGCAGCTTGGTGTCAGGGGGCTCTGGCTACACCTTC	CASSLVSGGSGYTF